These 32 T cell receptor beta chains originate from one sample sequenced in a study of regulatory and conventional T cells in RAG deficiency (dated by TCRdb to 2016 to 2017). Receptor amplification or capture employed the immunoSEQ multiplex PCR assay. What TCRdb holds here is the immuneACCESS table cut down to in-frame rearrangements. Part of the clones is not present; checked against another copy, under half of the missing clones reflect an unresolved V gene, and the others are unexplained. Counted in this sample were about 7,800 clones; over 75% of them appeared once. The ten top clones hold more than 30% of the sample. These same data were also listed under a study on regulatory T cells. As the second study states: The multiplex PCR used 52 forward TRBV primers and 13 reverse TRBJ primers, with assay-based and computational corrections for amplification bias.

Sequencing was done on a sample of CD8+ T cells sorted from blood. The receptors shown here come from a human donor in good health.

A single count supports this clone. The V call is TRBV6-6, the J call TRBJ1-5; 8 bases match TRBD1. CDR3 length: 15 residues. The trim removed 6 bases at V and 2 bases at J, leaving 6 bases unmatched. Germline CDR1 and CDR2: MNHNY and SVGAGI (reference sequence). CDR3 in amino acids: CASSSGGSGNQPQHF. The CDR3 DNA follows: TGTGCCAGCAGCTCAGGGGGCAGTGGCAATCAGCCCCAGCATTTT.

The chain uses TRBV4-1 and TRBJ1-4; the match to TRBD1 covers 9 bases. The V gene end was trimmed by 7 bases and the J gene end by 7 bases; junction bases not matched to a gene: 10. Per the germline V gene, CDR1 is MGHRA and CDR2 is YSYEKL. The CDR3 consists of 15 residues. As DNA, the CDR3 is TGCGCCAGCACCCACGCGGGACAGGGTGGTGAAAAACTGTTTTTT. Residues: CASTHAGQGGEKLFF.

The genes are TRBV7-9 and TRBJ2-2, with D possibly being TRBD1 (5 bases). V lost 1 base to trimming and J lost 1 base, with 10 bases between them. Germline values: CDR1 SEHNR, CDR2 FQNEAQ (reference sequence). The CDR3 is 16 amino acids. The CDR3 sequence is CASSLGSQGNTGELFF. As DNA, the CDR3 is TGTGCCAGCAGCTTAGGGTCTCAGGGGAACACCGGGGAGCTGTTTTTT. Complete variable domain (other parts from reference TRBV7-9 and TRBJ2-2): DTGVSQNPRHKITKRGQNVTFRCDPISEHNRLYWYRQTLGQGPEFLTYFQNEAQLEKSRLLSDRFSAERPKGSFSTLEIQRTEQGDSAMYLCASSLGSQGNTGELFFGEGSRLTVL.

This clone is judged medium-sized (0.01 to 0.1%). The chain links TRBV7-9 to TRBJ2-7; perhaps TRBD1 as D (5 bases). The CDR3 is made up of 12 amino acids. CDR1 SEHNR and CDR2 FQNEAQ come from the germline V gene (reference sequence). Trimming cost V 4 bases and J 3 bases, with 7 bases left between them. The CDR3 DNA follows: TGTGCCAGCAGCTCCACAGGCTACGAGCAGTACTTC. Its translation: CASSSTGYEQYF.

The gene calls are TRBV6-6 and TRBJ2-3; D is perhaps TRBD2 (6 bases). V was clipped by 6 bases and J by 3 bases, with 16 bases between them. The CDR3 extends over 15 amino acids. Germline V gives CDR1 MNHNY, CDR2 SVGAGI (reference sequence). The CDR3 bases are TGTGCCAGCAGCAATGCCGGGGGAATGACAGATACGCAGTATTTT. Amino acid sequence: CASSNAGGMTDTQYF.

V and J are TRBV29-1 and TRBJ2-5; D may be TRBD2 (6 bases). Germline V gives CDR1 SQVTM, CDR2 ANQGSEA. The CDR3 loop spans 12 amino acids. V dropped 1 base and J dropped 3 bases, with 6 bases sitting between them. This CDR3 is CSVEGREETQYF. The CDR3 nucleotides are TGCAGCGTTGAAGGGAGGGAAGAGACCCAGTACTTC. The entire variable domain, with the rest obtained from reference TRBV29-1 and TRBJ2-5, is as follows: SAVISQKPSRDICQRGTSLTIQCQVDSQVTMMFWYRQQPGQSLTLIATANQGSEATYESGFVIDKFPISRPNLTFSTLTVSNMSPEDSSIYLCSVEGREETQYFGPGTRLLVL.

The rearrangement uses TRBV5-5 and TRBJ1-6, with 8 bases lining up with TRBD1. With 7 bases clipped from V and 6 bases from J, the junction kept 12 bases outside the gene matches. The CDR3 totals 16 residues. Looked up from germline, CDR1 is SGHKS and CDR2 is YYEKEE (reference sequence). CDR3: CASWETGTGLNSPLHF. CDR3 in DNA: TGTGCCAGCTGGGAAACCGGGACAGGCCTTAATTCACCCCTCCACTTT. Variable domain in full (rest from reference TRBV5-5 and TRBJ1-6): DAGVTQSPTHLIKTRGQQVTLRCSPISGHKSVSWYQQVLGQGPQFIFQYYEKEERGRGNFPDRFSARQFPNYSSELNVNALLLGDSALYLCASWETGTGLNSPLHFGNGTRLTVT.

The V gene is TRBV5-8, the J gene TRBJ2-3; D may match TRBD1 or TRBD2 (6 bases each). Trimming cost V 1 base and J 4 bases, with 10 bases left between them. The CDR3 totals 14 residues. Germline CDR1 SGHTS, CDR2 YDEGEE. CDR3 amino acids: CASSLLGGSDTQYF. The CDR3 DNA sequence: TGTGCCAGCAGCTTGTTGGGGGGCTCAGATACGCAGTATTTT.

V gene TRBV9 combines with J gene TRBJ1-3; no firm D call. Trimming removed 4 bases from V and 1 base from J, with 9 bases in between. The CDR3 is made up of 14 amino acids. Germline lookup yields CDR1 SGDLS and CDR2 YYNGEE. CDR3 protein: CASSSAGSGNTIYF. CDR3 coding DNA: TGTGCCAGCAGCTCAGCCGGGTCTGGAAACACCATATATTTT.

V and J are TRBV5-5 and TRBJ1-1; 9 nucleotides agree with TRBD1. The CDR3 consists of 13 residues. J lost 4 bases, V lost 3 bases, and 1 base had no gene match. Germline assignment: CDR1 SGHKS and CDR2 YYEKEE (reference sequence). CDR3 loop: CASSWTGATEAFF. DNA of the CDR3: TGTGCCAGCAGCTGGACAGGGGCCACTGAAGCTTTCTTT.

The chain is built from TRBV12-5 and TRBJ2-2; TRBD1 agrees at 12 bases. CDR3 length: 15 amino acids. Germline V CDR1 and CDR2: LGHNT, FRNRAP. After removal of 4 bases from V and 6 bases from J, the junction contained 3 bases not matched to a gene. This CDR3 reads CASGSGQGAAGELFF. The CDR3 DNA follows: TGTGCTAGTGGTTCGGGACAGGGGGCCGCCGGGGAGCTGTTTTTT.

The chain uses TRBV4-3 and TRBJ1-2; D is unclear. In germline, CDR1 is LGHNA, CDR2 YSLEER. With 1 base removed from V and 7 bases from J, the gap between germline ends came to 4 bases. The length of the CDR3 is 11 residues. This CDR3 reads CASSQGTGYTF. The CDR3 DNA is TGCGCCAGCAGCCAAGGGACTGGCTACACCTTC.

This chain links TRBV6-5 with TRBJ2-7, with 7 nucleotides matching TRBD1. The CDR3 loop spans 14 amino acids. Unmatched junction bases numbered 7, after V lost 5 bases and J lost 3 bases. The germline CDR1 and CDR2 sequences are MNHEY and SVGAGI. CDR3 nucleotides: TGTGCCAGCAGTAACCGGGACAGCTTCTACGAGCAGTACTTC. Amino acid sequence: CASSNRDSFYEQYF.

J is TRBJ1-1 and V is TRBV19; D is ambiguous. V shed 6 bases and J shed 4 bases, with 18 bases lying between them. In germline, CDR1 is LNHDA, CDR2 SQIVND (reference sequence). The CDR3 has 15 residues. The CDR3 coding sequence is TGTGCCAGTAGAATCGCCCTCACCTCCGGCACTGAAGCTTTCTTT. This gives the protein CASRIALTSGTEAFF.

Turning to this clone: Other DNA sequences in this specimen translate into the identical CDR3. The chain uses TRBV7-8 and TRBJ1-1; D uncertain. Germline V CDR1 and CDR2: SGHVS, FQNEAQ. The CDR3 loop spans 13 amino acids. Trimming shortened V by 4 bases and J by 2 bases, and 8 bases separated the two germline ends. The CDR3 bases are TGTGCCAGCAGCTATAGAACAAACACTGAAGCTTTCTTT. It translates to CASSYRTNTEAFF.

J is TRBJ2-7 and V is TRBV5-4, with 8 bases fitting TRBD1. The J segment lost 5 bases and the V segment lost 5 bases, leaving 6 bases of the junction unmatched. The germline gives CDR1 SGHNT, CDR2 YYREEE (reference sequence). This CDR3 spans 13 amino acids. In DNA form, the CDR3 reads TGTGCCAGCAGACGAGGACAGGGAAACGAGCAGTACTTC. Its translation is CASRRGQGNEQYF.

The chain carries TRBV14 and TRBJ1-2; D unclear. The CDR3 length is 14 residues. V lost 8 bases and J 5 bases, leaving 18 bases between the germline ends. Germline V gene data show CDR1 as SGHDN and CDR2 as FVKESK. The DNA of the CDR3 is TGTGCCAGCCCTTACCAGGCTTTTAGTTATGGCTACACCTTC. This sequence encodes CASPYQAFSYGYTF.

The chain is built from TRBV29-1 and TRBJ2-1; D remains ambiguous. Germline V CDR1 and CDR2: SQVTM, ANQGSEA. The V end lost 0 bases, the J end lost 6 bases, and 12 bases lay between the germline ends. The CDR3 extends over 14 amino acids. The CDR3 DNA follows: TGCAGCGTTGAAGATGTGGTTAGAGCCAATGAGCAGTTCTTC. Residues: CSVEDVVRANEQFF.

This chain links TRBV19 with TRBJ1-6, with unresolved D. Per the germline V gene, CDR1 is LNHDA and CDR2 is SQIVND (reference sequence). V dropped 6 bases and J dropped 7 bases, with 7 bases sitting between them. The CDR3 spans 12 residues. The CDR3 protein is CASSIPNSPLHF. The CDR3, as DNA: TGTGCCAGTAGCATACCAAATTCACCCCTCCACTTT.

This chain joins TRBV9 and TRBJ2-7; D might be TRBD2 (7 bases). Trimming removed 0 bases at V and 5 bases at J, with 12 bases between. Germline CDR1 is SGDLS and CDR2 is YYNGEE. The CDR3 spans 14 residues. DNA of the CDR3: TGTGCCAGCAGCGTAGGTGGGGGGGCAGACGAGCAGTACTTC. This translates into CASSVGGGADEQYF.

This chain links TRBV21-1 with TRBJ1-2; the listed D gene, TRBD1, was not tested against the DNA. TRBV21-1 is labeled a pseudogene. The CDR3 covers 15 residues. The CDR3 protein is CASSNPGQGKGGYTF. The CDR3 DNA sequence: TGTGCCAGCAGCAACCCGGGACAGGGTAAGGGTGGCTACACCTTC.

This clone was picked up a small number of times. The V and J genes are TRBV5-8 and TRBJ2-3; possible D gene TRBD1, 6 bases. With 0 bases removed from V and 1 base from J, the gap between germline ends came to 9 bases. The CDR3 is made up of 15 amino acids. Germline assignment: CDR1 SGHTS and CDR2 YDEGEE. In DNA, the CDR3 is TGTGCCAGCAGCTTGGGACAGGCCCGCACAGATACGCAGTATTTT. Translating gives CASSLGQARTDTQYF. Full variable domain (missing parts from reference TRBV5-8 and TRBJ2-3): EAGVTQSPTHLIKTRGQQATLRCSPISGHTSVYWYQQALGLGLQFLLWYDEGEERNRGNFPPRFSGRQFPNYSSELNVNALELEDSALYLCASSLGQARTDTQYFGPGTRLTVL.

The chain uses TRBV4-2 and TRBJ2-3; D unresolved. The CDR3 is made up of 16 amino acids. CDR1 is LGHNA, CDR2 YNFKEQ, per germline. The germline V and J ends were trimmed by 4 bases and 1 base, with 15 bases remaining between them. CDR3 sequence reads: CASSPRSGPGTDTQYF. CDR3 DNA: TGTGCCAGCAGCCCAAGATCGGGTCCCGGCACAGATACGCAGTATTTT.

The chain combines TRBV6-1 with TRBJ1-2; 7 positions match TRBD1. CDR1 is MNHNS and CDR2 is SASEGT in the germline V gene. Trimming removed 5 bases from V and 4 bases from J; junction bases left unmatched: 7. The CDR3 contains 14 residues. The chain's CDR3 is CASSPGTASYGYTF. CDR3 sequence (DNA): TGTGCCAGCAGTCCCGGGACAGCTAGCTATGGCTACACCTTC.

J is TRBJ2-7 and V is TRBV19, with 7 bases aligning to TRBD1. The CDR3 has 14 amino acids. After removal of 3 bases from V and 5 bases from J, the junction contained 7 bases not matched to a gene. CDR1 LNHDA and CDR2 SQIVND come from the germline V gene (reference sequence). CDR3 DNA: TGTGCCAGTAGTATGCGAGGGGGCATTGACGAGCAGTACTTC. Its translation: CASSMRGGIDEQYF.

As DNA, the CDR3 is TGTGCCAGCAGCTTAATAGGACTAGCGGGTAACAATGAGCAGTTCTTC. Protein sequence: CASSLIGLAGNNEQFF. The chain links TRBV7-9 to TRBJ2-1, with 11 bases aligning to TRBD2. The CDR3 loop spans 16 amino acids. V lost 2 bases to trimming and J lost 5 bases; unmatched junction nucleotides: 5. CDR1 and CDR2 from the germline V gene are SEHNR and FQNEAQ (reference sequence).

The rearrangement uses TRBV29-1 and TRBJ2-6; 8 bases map to TRBD1. The CDR3 runs 16 residues. Germline V gives CDR1 SQVTM, CDR2 ANQGSEA. V gave up 3 bases and J gave up 2 bases; unmatched junction bases: 6. The CDR3 is CSVEAGGSPGANVLTF. The CDR3, as DNA: TGCAGCGTTGAGGCAGGGGGCTCCCCTGGGGCCAACGTCCTGACTTTC.

The J gene is TRBJ1-1, the V gene TRBV7-9; no clear D gene. The CDR3 contains 14 residues. Trimming cost V 5 bases and J 6 bases, with 16 bases left between them. Looked up from germline, CDR1 is SEHNR and CDR2 is FQNEAQ (reference sequence). The CDR3 coding sequence is TGTGCCAGCAGCCTGGTACTCGAGGGTGCTGAAGCTTTCTTT. It codes for CASSLVLEGAEAFF.

This clone has a single count. V and J are TRBV6-1 and TRBJ1-5; weak D call: TRBD1 (6 bases). V was trimmed by 2 bases and J by 4 bases, leaving 12 bases between them. CDR1 and CDR2 (germline): MNHNS, SASEGT. CDR3 length equals 15 residues. CDR3 nucleotide sequence: TGTGCCAGCAGTGAATACGGGGGCTCGAATCAGCCCCAGCATTTT. Translating gives CASSEYGGSNQPQHF.

This clone was seen once. This chain joins TRBV6-1 and TRBJ2-7, with 8 bases fitting TRBD2. Germline trimming cut 2 bases from V and 2 bases from J; bases unmatched to any gene: 5. This CDR3 is 15 amino acids long. The germline V gene has CDR1 MNHNS and CDR2 SASEGT. In DNA, the CDR3 is TGTGCCAGCAGTGAATGGGGCGGGGGGCCCTACGAGCAGTACTTC. Protein product: CASSEWGGGPYEQYF.

This clone was detected only once. The chain links TRBV7-6 to TRBJ2-5; D is unresolved. CDR3 length equals 15 residues. Germline lookup yields CDR1 SGHVS and CDR2 FNYEAQ. Trimming removed 1 base from V and 5 bases from J, with 14 bases in between. DNA of the CDR3: TGTGCCAGCAGCTTAGTACTCTCGCCCATGGAGACCCAGTACTTC. Amino acids: CASSLVLSPMETQYF.

The genes are TRBV11-2 and TRBJ1-2; D perhaps matches TRBD1 (5 bases). The CDR3 length is 17 residues. Per germline, CDR1 SGHAT and CDR2 FQNNGV. V was trimmed by 4 bases and J by 5 bases, leaving 23 bases between them. In nucleotides, the CDR3 is TGTGCCAGCAGCTCCCATGCGGACTTTCGCGGGGGGTATGGCTACACCTTC. Its protein is CASSSHADFRGGYGYTF.